Presented here are 16 T cell receptor beta chains from one specimen sequenced in a study of CD8 T cells in Susac syndrome. An amount of RNA that ranged from roughly 0.45 to 1 ug was reverse transcribed with random hexamers. TCRdb reanalysed the immunoSEQ multiplex PCR reads using MiXCR and keeps one entry per CDR3 protein. Here the sample spans 84,000 or so distinct CDR3 sequences, 85% to 95% being singletons. Sequenced input: CD8+ T cells from PBMCs. These receptors were obtained from a human donor with Susac syndrome.

The genes are TRBV9 and TRBJ2-1, with D unclear. Germline V gene lookup returns CDR1 SGDLS and CDR2 YYNGEE. Trimming stripped 2 bases from V and 0 bases from J, with 9 bases between. The CDR3 is 15 residues long. This CDR3 reads CASSVDFTSYNEQFF. The CDR3 DNA follows: TGTGCCAGCAGCGTTGATTTTACCTCCTACAATGAGCAGTTCTTC.

This clonotype was picked up one time. The chain employs TRBV29-1 and TRBJ2-7; TRBD2 agrees at 11 bases. Germline-derived CDR1 and CDR2 are SQVTM and ANQGSEA. The CDR3 runs to 12 residues. The V gene end was trimmed by 7 bases and the J gene end by 3 bases; junction bases not matched to a gene: 2. The CDR3 DNA follows: TGCAGCGGAGGGACTAGCGGCTACGAGCAGTACTTC. It specifies CSGGTSGYEQYF.

V gene TRBV5-1 combines with J gene TRBJ2-1; 15 bases map to TRBD2. The germline V gene encodes CDR1 SGHRS and CDR2 YFSETQ. V was clipped by 5 bases and J by 7 bases; unmatched bases: 4. CDR3 length: 15 amino acids. In nucleotides, the CDR3 is TGCGCCAGCAGTTCCGGACTAGCGGGAGGGAATGAGCAGTTCTTC. It is translated as CASSSGLAGGNEQFF. Filled out from reference TRBV5-1 and TRBJ2-1, the complete variable domain reads KAGVTQTPRYLIKTRGQQVTLSCSPISGHRSVSWYQQTPGQGLQFLFEYFSETQRNKGNFPGRFSGRQFSNSRSEMNVSTLELGDSALYLCASSSGLAGGNEQFFGPGTRLTVL.

Here the CDR3 reads CSATTNTEAFF. In nucleotides, the CDR3 is TGCAGTGCAACTACTAACACTGAAGCTTTCTTT. The chain joins TRBV20-1 to TRBJ1-1; no clear D. Germline V gene sequence: CDR1 DFQATT, CDR2 SNEGSKA (reference sequence). V shed 6 bases and J shed 2 bases, with 7 bases lying between them. This CDR3 comprises 11 residues.

The chain employs TRBV9 and TRBJ2-7; 7 bases fit TRBD1. The length of the CDR3 is 16 residues. Germline lookup yields CDR1 SGDLS and CDR2 YYNGEE. V trimming: 4 bases; J trimming: 0 bases; junction bases outside the gene matches: 10. The CDR3 DNA follows: TGTGCCAGCAGCCCGAGTCTAGGGGACAGCTCCTACGAGCAGTACTTC. This translates into CASSPSLGDSSYEQYF.

This clonotype was found once. The chain recombines TRBV28 with TRBJ2-3; 9 positions match TRBD1. J was trimmed by 6 bases and V by 6 bases; bases with no gene match: 13. This CDR3 is built from 16 residues. Germline V gene sequence: CDR1 MDHEN, CDR2 SYDVKM. In DNA, the CDR3 is TGTGCCAGCAGCTCTCTCTGGGACAGGGTGAGGGATACGCAGTATTTT. It encodes CASSSLWDRVRDTQYF.

This clonotype was picked up one time. The chain uses TRBV7-9 and TRBJ1-2, with D maybe TRBD1 (5 bases). The length of the CDR3 is 14 residues. V shed 11 bases and J shed 6 bases, with 22 bases lying between them. Germline values: CDR1 SEHNR, CDR2 FQNEAQ (reference sequence). The chain's CDR3 is CASGGGAWKDGYTF. The CDR3 region has the DNA TGTGCCTCCGGGGGGGGAGCATGGAAGGATGGCTACACCTTC.

The rearrangement uses TRBV12-3 or TRBV12-4 and TRBJ1-3, with D perhaps matching TRBD1 (5 bases). V was clipped by 3 bases and J by 4 bases, with 13 bases between them. The CDR3 totals 15 residues. DNA of the CDR3: TGTGCCAGCAGTTTCGGTCAGGGAGGAGGAAACACCATATATTTT. This codes for CASSFGQGGGNTIYF.

V usage is TRBV3-1 and J usage is TRBJ2-7; D unclear. V was cut by 0 bases and J by 0 bases, with 15 bases left in between. This CDR3 has 17 residues. CDR1 is LGHDT, CDR2 YNNKEL, per germline (reference sequence). The CDR3 bases are TGTGCCAGCAGCCAAGATAAGCCCCTCCCCGGCTCCTACGAGCAGTACTTC. This translates into CASSQDKPLPGSYEQYF.

V usage is TRBV4-2 and J usage is TRBJ2-3; TRBD2 matches 12 bases. CDR3 length: 16 residues. Germline CDR1 and CDR2: LGHNA and YNFKEQ. V lost 2 bases to trimming and J lost 4 bases; unmatched junction nucleotides: 4. Here the CDR3 DNA reads TGTGCCAGCAGCCAAAGACTAGCGGGAGAGGCAGATACGCAGTATTTT. Translating it yields CASSQRLAGEADTQYF.

The chain combines TRBV14 with TRBJ1-1; 8 bases agree with TRBD1. The CDR3 length is 13 residues. The V gene's germline CDR1 is SGHDN and CDR2 FVKESK. V shed 3 bases, J shed 5 bases, and the junction held 2 bases outside the gene matches. The CDR3 coding sequence is TGTGCCAGCAGCCAGACAGGGGTGACTGAAGCTTTCTTT. It translates to CASSQTGVTEAFF.

The chain carries TRBV9 and TRBJ2-7, with D hard to call. CDR3 length: 12 residues. Trimming removed 3 bases at V and 4 bases at J, with 8 bases between. Germline CDR1 is SGDLS and CDR2 is YYNGEE. The chain's CDR3 is CASSGEEYEQYF. The CDR3, as DNA: TGTGCCAGCAGCGGGGAAGAATACGAGCAGTACTTC. The full variable domain, completed using reference TRBV9 and TRBJ2-7, is DSGVTQTPKHLITATGQRVTLRCSPRSGDLSVYWYQQSLDQGLQFLIQYYNGEERAKGNILERFSAQQFPDLHSELNLSSLELGDSALYFCASSGEEYEQYFGPGTRLTVT.

This rearrangement joins TRBV6-4 to TRBJ2-1; no definite D call. CDR1 is MRHNA, CDR2 SNTAGT, per germline. The length of the CDR3 is 12 residues. V dropped 8 bases and J dropped 5 bases, with 10 bases sitting between them. The CDR3 nucleotides read TGTGCCAGCGGGATCCCCCACAATGAGCAGTTCTTC. Translating gives CASGIPHNEQFF.

The rearrangement joins TRBV5-6 to TRBJ2-7; D unresolved. Germline V CDR1 and CDR2: SGHDT, YYEEEE. Deletions cut 2 bases from V and 6 bases from J, with 12 bases between. The CDR3 is 13 amino acids. CDR3 loop: CASSLLFDFEQYF. In DNA form, the CDR3 reads TGTGCCAGCAGCTTATTATTTGATTTCGAGCAGTACTTC.

This clonotype showed up just once. This chain joins TRBV18 and TRBJ2-4, with 7 bases lining up with TRBD1. The junction had 6 bases not matched to a gene; V was cut back by 5 bases and J by 8 bases. The CDR3 is 13 amino acids. Germline loops: CDR1 KGHSH, CDR2 LQKENI. The CDR3 loop reads CASSDGTADIQYF. CDR3 DNA sequence: TGTGCCAGCTCAGACGGGACAGCCGACATTCAGTACTTC.

The chain links TRBV5-1 to TRBJ2-7; 7 nucleotides align to TRBD1. Germline CDR1 is SGHRS and CDR2 is YFSETQ. Losses at the gene ends were 0 bases for V and 2 bases for J; bases not matched to a gene: 8. CDR3 length equals 16 residues. The DNA for the CDR3 is TGCGCCAGCAGCTTGGCCGAAGGGGGCCGTACCTACGAGCAGTACTTC. Translating gives CASSLAEGGRTYEQYF.